This T cell receptor (beta chain) is drawn from a study of shared clonotypes between healthy human individuals. General study findings and limits: Across a handful of donors, naive CD4 shared roughly 5.2%, naive CD8 around 3.5%, memory CD4 more than 2%, memory CD8 0.4% to 0.5%.

CDR1 is SGHNT and CDR2 is YYREEE in the germline V gene (reference sequence). The CDR3 has 14 amino acids. The ends lost 5 bases at V and 6 bases at J; junction bases unmatched: 4. Turning to this clone: What it binds is unknown.

Subsets obtained from CD4+ cells comprised CD45RA+ naive and CD45RA-negative memory cells. The repertoire was sequenced with immunoSEQ multiplex PCR; TCRdb's copy has only in-frame clones and lacks some. The repertoire includes 2 million to 3 million clones, 93% of them detected once, and about 0.34% sits in the top ten. The sample taken for sequencing was naive CD4+ T cells from PBMCs. Subset meaning: CD45RA+ positively selected. This clonotype originated in a man between 18 and 35 years old in good health. Some clones in this sample may be carry-over from other donors' samples. The rearrangement links TRBV5-4 to TRBJ2-2, with TRBD1 matching over 10 bases. The chain's CDR3 is CASRGDRGPGELFF. The CDR3 DNA reads as TGTGCCAGCAGGGGGGACAGGGGTCCCGGGGAGCTGTTTTTT.